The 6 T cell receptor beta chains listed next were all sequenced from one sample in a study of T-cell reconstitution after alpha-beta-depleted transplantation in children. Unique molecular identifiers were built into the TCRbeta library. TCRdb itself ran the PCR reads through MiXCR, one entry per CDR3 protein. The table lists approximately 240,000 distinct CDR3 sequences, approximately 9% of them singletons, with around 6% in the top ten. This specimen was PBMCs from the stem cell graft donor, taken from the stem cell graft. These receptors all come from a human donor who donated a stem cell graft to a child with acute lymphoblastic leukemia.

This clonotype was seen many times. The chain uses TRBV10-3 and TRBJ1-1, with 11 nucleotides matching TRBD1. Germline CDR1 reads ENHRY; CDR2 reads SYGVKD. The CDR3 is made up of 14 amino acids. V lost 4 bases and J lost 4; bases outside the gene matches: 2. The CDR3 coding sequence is TGTGCCATCAGTGGGGGACAGGGGGTCACTGAAGCTTTCTTT. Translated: CAISGGQGVTEAFF.

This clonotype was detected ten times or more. CDR3 sequence reads: CASSLWGTSSTDTQYF. Here the CDR3 DNA reads TGTGCCAGCAGCTTATGGGGAACTTCTAGCACAGATACGCAGTATTTT. The V call is TRBV7-2, the J call TRBJ2-3, with D unclear. This CDR3 contains 16 residues. Germline CDR1 reads SGHTA; CDR2 reads FQGNSA. With 2 bases removed from V and 0 bases from J, the gap between germline ends came to 12 bases.

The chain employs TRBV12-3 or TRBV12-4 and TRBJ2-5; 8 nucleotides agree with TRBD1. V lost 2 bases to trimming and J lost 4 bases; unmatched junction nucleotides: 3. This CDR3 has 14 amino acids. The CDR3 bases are TGTGCCAGCAGTTTAAGGCAGGGGGCAGAGACCCAGTACTTC. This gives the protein CASSLRQGAETQYF.

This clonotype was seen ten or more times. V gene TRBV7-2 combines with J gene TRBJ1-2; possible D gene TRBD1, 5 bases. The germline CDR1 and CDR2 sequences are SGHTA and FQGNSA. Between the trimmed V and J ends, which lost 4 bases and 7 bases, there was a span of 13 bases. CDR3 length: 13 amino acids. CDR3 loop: CASSSQGAGGYTF. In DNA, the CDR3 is TGTGCCAGCAGCTCCCAAGGGGCCGGTGGCTACACCTTC. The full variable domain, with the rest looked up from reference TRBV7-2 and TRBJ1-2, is GAGVSQSPSNKVTEKGKDVELRCDPISGHTALYWYRQSLGQGLEFLIYFQGNSAPDKSGLPSDRFSAERTGGSVSTLTIQRTQQEDSAVYLCASSSQGAGGYTFGSGTRLTVV.

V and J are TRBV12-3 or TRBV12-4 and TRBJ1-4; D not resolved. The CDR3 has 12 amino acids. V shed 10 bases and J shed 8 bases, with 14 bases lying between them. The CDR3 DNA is TGTGCCACTAGGACTATACAGGAAAAACTGTTTTTT. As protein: CATRTIQEKLFF.

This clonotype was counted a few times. The CDR3 nucleotides read TGCGCCAGCAGCTTGGAAGAGGGGATCTATGGCTACACCTTC. Protein: CASSLEEGIYGYTF. V and J are TRBV5-1 and TRBJ1-2; D is possibly TRBD1 (5 bases). V was cut by 0 bases and J by 4 bases, with 10 bases left in between. The germline V gene has CDR1 SGHRS and CDR2 YFSETQ. The CDR3 loop spans 14 amino acids.